This passage covers 9 T cell receptor beta chains from one sample sequenced in a study of T cells in Graves' hyperthyroidism and ophthalmopathy. RNA transcripts provided the source from which TCR beta CDR3 regions were amplified. First-round RT-PCR targeting the TCR CDR3 was performed with the HTBI primer set. MiXCR was run by TCRdb on the multiplex PCR reads, yielding one entry per CDR3 protein. The sample has about 500,000 distinct CDR3 sequences, around 16% seen once; the top ten hold about 31%. The sample was blood. The receptors were sampled from a young woman with Graves' ophthalmopathy.

The sample holds a few counts of this clonotype. The chain carries TRBV20-1 and TRBJ2-7; TRBD2 aligns across 13 bases. CDR1 and CDR2 from the germline V gene are DFQATT and SNEGSKA (reference sequence). V trimming: 5 bases; J trimming: 0 bases; junction bases outside the gene matches: 10. The CDR3 extends over 17 amino acids. The CDR3 protein is CSAGPGTSGASSYEQYF. CDR3 DNA sequence: TGCAGTGCTGGGCCCGGGACTAGCGGGGCGAGCTCCTACGAGCAGTACTTC.

As regards this clonotype: This may stem from a read error, because a much larger clone lies one nucleotide away. This chain connects TRBV7-9 to TRBJ1-1; D is unresolved. This CDR3 is built from 12 residues. The V gene's germline CDR1 is SEHNR and CDR2 FQNEAQ (reference sequence). CDR3: CASTLFNTGAFF. In DNA, the CDR3 is TGTGCCAGCACCCTTTTTAACACTGGAGCTTTCTTT.

This clonotype was counted ten times or more. V gene TRBV24-1 combines with J gene TRBJ2-1; 8 nucleotides line up with TRBD2. Germline CDR1 and CDR2: KGHDR and SFDVKD. The CDR3 consists of 16 residues. V gave up 4 bases and J gave up 2 bases; unmatched junction bases: 6. The CDR3 loop reads CATSESSGTPYNEQFF. The CDR3 coding sequence is TGTGCCACCAGTGAGAGTAGCGGGACTCCCTACAATGAGCAGTTCTTC.

The chain combines TRBV29-1 with TRBJ1-1; D is uncertain. CDR1 is SQVTM, CDR2 ANQGSEA, per germline. The V end lost 5 bases, the J end lost 5 bases, and 9 bases lay between the germline ends. The CDR3 is made up of 11 amino acids. The CDR3 region is CSVFPGTEAFF. The CDR3 DNA is TGCAGCGTTTTTCCCGGGACTGAAGCTTTCTTT.

The chain recombines TRBV7-2 with TRBJ2-7; 10 bases line up with TRBD2. The J segment lost 3 bases and the V segment lost 7 bases, leaving 9 bases of the junction unmatched. The V gene's germline CDR1 is SGHTA and CDR2 FQGNSA. CDR3 length: 15 residues. DNA for the CDR3: TGTGCCAGCACCCTCGGGACTAGCGCGATCTACGAGCAGTACTTC. Translating it yields CASTLGTSAIYEQYF.

This clonotype was counted at least ten times. V and J are TRBV12-3 or TRBV12-4 and TRBJ1-2; 7 bases map to TRBD1. This CDR3 comprises 16 residues. V dropped 6 bases and J dropped 0; count of bases not matched to a gene: 10. The CDR3 DNA sequence: TGTGCCAGCAGATTCACAGGGACAGATTCTAACTATGGCTACACCTTC. Its protein is CASRFTGTDSNYGYTF.

The gene calls are TRBV7-3 and TRBJ2-1; D uncertain. Germline V gene data show CDR1 as SGHTA and CDR2 as FQGTGA. The germline V and J ends were trimmed by 6 bases and 6 bases, with 18 bases remaining between them. The CDR3 has 15 residues. As DNA, the CDR3 is TGTGCCAGCAGTCAAGCCCATGGGCATTTCAATGAGCAGTTCTTC. Translation gives CASSQAHGHFNEQFF. Complete variable domain (other parts from reference TRBV7-3 and TRBJ2-1): GAGVSQTPSNKVTEKGKYVELRCDPISGHTALYWYRQSLGQGPEFLIYFQGTGAADDSGLPNDRFFAVRPEGSVSTLKIQRTERGDSAVYLCASSQAHGHFNEQFFGPGTRLTVL.

A few counts support this clonotype. This chain uses TRBV9 with TRBJ2-1; D not resolved. V was trimmed by 9 bases and J by 0 bases, leaving 13 bases between them. The CDR3 runs to 14 residues. Germline CDR1 reads SGDLS; CDR2 reads YYNGEE. The CDR3 coding sequence is TGTGCCACTCAGAGCGAGAGCTCCTACAATGAGCAGTTCTTC. It specifies CATQSESSYNEQFF.

There are many counts of this clonotype. V usage is TRBV12-3 or TRBV12-4 and J usage is TRBJ2-7; 7 bases line up with TRBD1. After removal of 4 bases from V and 2 bases from J, the junction contained 5 bases not matched to a gene. The CDR3 length is 14 residues. The DNA for the CDR3 is TGTGCCAGCAGTTCTACTGGGACAGCCTACGAGCAGTACTTC. This sequence encodes CASSSTGTAYEQYF.